The 24 T cell receptor beta chains given below trace back to one sample, sequenced in a study of shared clonotypes between healthy human individuals. It was CD45RO-negative cells, positively selected for CCR7, that made up naive CD8 cells, with terminally differentiated effector memory CD45RA+ cells excluded. This table comes from immunoSEQ multiplex PCR, and its TCRdb copy is limited to in-frame clones, with some not included. This table holds about 2.1 million clones, roughly 95% found once. Input material: naive CD8+ T cells from PBMCs. The receptor set was obtained from a man younger than 35 in good health. Some clones in this sample may be carry-over from other donors' samples.

V is TRBV11-2 and J is TRBJ2-7; D uncertain. Germline V CDR1 and CDR2: SGHAT, FQNNGV. This CDR3 contains 14 residues. V shed 5 bases and J shed 3 bases, with 14 bases lying between them. The chain's CDR3 is CASSPTGSLYEQYF. CDR3 nucleotides: TGTGCCAGCAGCCCCACCGGGTCCCTCTACGAGCAGTACTTC.

The genes are TRBV10-3 and TRBJ2-2; the D is unclear. The CDR3 length is 14 residues. Germline CDR1 ENHRY, CDR2 SYGVKD. Trimming shortened V by 0 bases and J by 5 bases, and 7 bases separated the two germline ends. Here the CDR3 reads CAISESKRTGELFF. The CDR3 nucleotides are TGTGCCATCAGTGAGTCTAAGAGAACCGGGGAGCTGTTTTTT.

V gene TRBV11-2 combines with J gene TRBJ2-6; TRBD1 matches at 7 bases. After removal of 6 bases from V and 1 base from J, the junction contained 3 bases not matched to a gene. In germline, CDR1 is SGHAT, CDR2 FQNNGV. The CDR3 contains 15 residues. CDR3 amino acids: CASRTGFSGANVLTF. The CDR3 DNA sequence: TGTGCCAGCAGGACAGGGTTTTCTGGGGCCAACGTCCTGACTTTC.

With regard to this clone: Other nucleotide sequences from this sample produce the same CDR3. The gene calls are TRBV7-9 and TRBJ2-5; no firm D call. Germline CDR1 is SEHNR and CDR2 is FQNEAQ (reference sequence). The CDR3 is 14 amino acids. The V end was cut by 1 base, the J end by 2 bases, with 8 bases between. The chain's CDR3 is CASSLVGLQETQYF. Here the CDR3 DNA reads TGTGCCAGCAGCTTAGTAGGGCTGCAAGAGACCCAGTACTTC. The entire variable domain, with the rest obtained from reference TRBV7-9 and TRBJ2-5, is as follows: DTGVSQNPRHKITKRGQNVTFRCDPISEHNRLYWYRQTLGQGPEFLTYFQNEAQLEKSRLLSDRFSAERPKGSFSTLEIQRTEQGDSAMYLCASSLVGLQETQYFGPGTRLLVL.

The chain employs TRBV27 and TRBJ2-1; D gene uncertain. Germline V gene lookup returns CDR1 MNHEY and CDR2 SMNVEV (reference sequence). Between the trimmed V and J ends, which lost 3 bases and 12 bases, there was a span of 21 bases. The CDR3 extends over 15 amino acids. The CDR3 loop is CASSLSGWGPMVQFF. For the CDR3, the DNA is TGTGCCAGCAGTTTGAGTGGATGGGGTCCTATGGTGCAGTTCTTC.

V is TRBV4-2 and J is TRBJ2-4, with D perhaps matching TRBD2 (6 bases). The CDR3 spans 14 residues. V lost 0 bases and J 7 bases, leaving 10 bases between the germline ends. The V gene's germline CDR1 is LGHNA and CDR2 YNFKEQ. CDR3 loop: CASSQDIGGNIQYF. The DNA for the CDR3 is TGTGCCAGCAGCCAAGATATCGGAGGGAACATTCAGTACTTC.

This chain links TRBV30 with TRBJ2-5; no clear D gene. CDR1 GTSNPN and CDR2 SVGIG come from the germline V gene (reference sequence). The CDR3 consists of 14 residues. Trimming took off 2 bases at V and 3 bases at J, with 13 bases between the two ends. As DNA, the CDR3 is TGTGCCTGGAGTCCTTGGGGTCAGGAAGAGACCCAGTACTTC. It specifies CAWSPWGQEETQYF. The full variable domain, with the rest looked up from reference TRBV30 and TRBJ2-5, is SQTIHQWPATLVQPVGSPLSLECTVEGTSNPNLYWYRQAAGRGLQLLFYSVGIGQISSEVPQNLSASRPQDRQFILSSKKLLLSDSGFYLCAWSPWGQEETQYFGPGTRLLVL.

The genes are TRBV6-5 and TRBJ2-5; 8 bases are shared with TRBD2. Unmatched junction bases numbered 9, after V lost 8 bases and J lost 4 bases. Germline V gene data show CDR1 as MNHEY and CDR2 as SVGAGI. The CDR3 spans 14 residues. The CDR3 nucleotides read TGTGCCAGCTGCGCGGGGGGAGGGGTAGAGACCCAGTACTTC. Its translation: CASCAGGGVETQYF.

The chain has TRBV27 and TRBJ2-7; perhaps TRBD1 as D (6 bases). Trimming removed 5 bases at V and 5 bases at J, with 13 bases between. The CDR3 covers 13 residues. Looked up from germline, CDR1 is MNHEY and CDR2 is SMNVEV (reference sequence). CDR3 protein: CASSPTGNHEQYF. The CDR3 DNA reads as TGTGCCAGCAGTCCTACAGGGAACCACGAGCAGTACTTC.

Concerning this clone itself: Other DNA sequences of this sample code for an identical CDR3. The chain recombines TRBV7-9 with TRBJ2-5, with 11 bases matching TRBD2. CDR1 is SEHNR, CDR2 FQNEAQ, per germline (reference sequence). The CDR3 contains 15 residues. The V segment lost 2 bases and the J segment 2 bases; nucleotides outside the gene matches: 1. DNA of the CDR3: TGTGCCAGCAGCTTATTAGCGGGAGGGCAAGAGACCCAGTACTTC. Amino acids: CASSLLAGGQETQYF.

V is TRBV7-8 and J is TRBJ1-1; D uncertain. V was trimmed by 4 bases and J by 2 bases, leaving 11 bases between them. Germline CDR1 reads SGHVS; CDR2 reads FQNEAQ. CDR3 length: 14 residues. This CDR3 reads CASSSRYDNTEAFF. The CDR3 DNA sequence: TGTGCCAGCAGCTCCCGTTACGATAACACTGAAGCTTTCTTT.

This clone appeared a few times. This specimen includes other DNA sequences encoding the same CDR3. V is TRBV30 and J is TRBJ1-1; no clear D gene. Looked up from germline, CDR1 is GTSNPN and CDR2 is SVGIG (reference sequence). CDR3 length: 12 residues. Trimming removed 0 bases from V and 0 bases from J, with 2 bases in between. The CDR3 DNA reads as TGTGCCTGGAGTGTAATGAACACTGAAGCTTTCTTT. This sequence encodes CAWSVMNTEAFF.

The rearrangement joins TRBV11-2 to TRBJ2-1; D is perhaps TRBD2 (5 bases). CDR1 is SGHAT, CDR2 FQNNGV, per germline. The CDR3 spans 17 residues. V lost 6 bases to trimming and J lost 0 bases, with 18 bases between them. The CDR3 reads CASRSDGSLSSYNEQFF. In nucleotides, the CDR3 is TGTGCCAGCAGATCCGATGGGAGCCTGAGCTCCTACAATGAGCAGTTCTTC.

This clone was found once. The gene calls are TRBV13 and TRBJ2-6; no clear D gene. Per germline, CDR1 PRHDT and CDR2 FYEKMQ (reference sequence). This CDR3 is 19 amino acids long. With 4 bases removed from V and 0 bases from J, the gap between germline ends came to 19 bases. The CDR3 protein is CASSSSMVGPISGANVLTF. DNA for the CDR3: TGTGCCAGCAGCTCTTCCATGGTCGGACCGATCTCTGGGGCCAACGTCCTGACTTTC.

V and J are TRBV19 and TRBJ2-7; either TRBD1 or TRBD2 may fit D (5 bases each). The CDR3 runs 13 residues. CDR1 LNHDA and CDR2 SQIVND come from the germline V gene (reference sequence). V lost 7 bases and J 4 bases, leaving 14 bases between the germline ends. CDR3 nucleotides: TGTGCCAGTAACTGGGACCTAGGTTACGAGCAGTACTTC. This sequence encodes CASNWDLGYEQYF.

The J gene is TRBJ1-5, the V gene TRBV4-1; D perhaps matches TRBD1 (5 bases). V lost 5 bases and J lost 6, with 11 bases in between. The germline gives CDR1 MGHRA, CDR2 YSYEKL. The CDR3 has 13 amino acids. CDR3 sequence reads: CASSEAGLQPQHF. The CDR3, as DNA: TGCGCCAGCAGCGAGGCAGGGCTTCAGCCCCAGCATTTT.

This sequence joins TRBV7-9 and TRBJ1-2; no firm D call. Germline CDR1 is SEHNR and CDR2 is FQNEAQ (reference sequence). This CDR3 region has 11 residues. V lost 8 bases and J 6 bases, leaving 10 bases between the germline ends. The CDR3 here is CASPSEDGYTF. The CDR3 region has the DNA TGTGCCAGCCCCTCAGAAGATGGCTACACCTTC. The whole variable domain, filled in from reference TRBV7-9 and TRBJ1-2, reads DTGVSQNPRHKITKRGQNVTFRCDPISEHNRLYWYRQTLGQGPEFLTYFQNEAQLEKSRLLSDRFSAERPKGSFSTLEIQRTEQGDSAMYLCASPSEDGYTFGSGTRLTVV.

The chain combines TRBV6-6 with TRBJ2-7; no firm D call. This CDR3 is 11 amino acids long. Germline lookup yields CDR1 MNHNY and CDR2 SVGAGI (reference sequence). The V end was cut by 8 bases, the J end by 0 bases, with 5 bases between. The CDR3 here is CASRGSYEQYF. The CDR3 DNA reads TGTGCCAGCCGCGGCTCCTACGAGCAGTACTTC.

This chain uses TRBV5-5 with TRBJ1-3; D ambiguous. With 2 bases removed from V and 0 bases from J, the gap between germline ends came to 15 bases. The germline V gene has CDR1 SGHKS and CDR2 YYEKEE (reference sequence). The CDR3 extends over 17 amino acids. CDR3 sequence reads: CASSFQTPASSGNTIYF. CDR3 coding DNA: TGTGCCAGCAGCTTCCAGACCCCCGCAAGCTCTGGAAACACCATATATTTT.

The chain carries TRBV19 and TRBJ2-2; 11 nucleotides agree with TRBD1. The germline CDR1 and CDR2 sequences are LNHDA and SQIVND (reference sequence). This CDR3 has 16 residues. Unmatched junction bases numbered 9, after V lost 6 bases and J lost 6 bases. CDR3 nucleotides: TGTGCCAGTAGCGACATAAGGACAGGGGGCTCCGGGGAGCTGTTTTTT. It encodes CASSDIRTGGSGELFF.

This sequence joins TRBV12-5 and TRBJ2-1, with D perhaps matching TRBD2 (6 bases). CDR1 LGHNT and CDR2 FRNRAP come from the germline V gene. The CDR3 contains 13 residues. V was pared by 5 bases and J by 9 bases, with 14 bases between. CDR3 DNA sequence: TGTGCTAGTGGTCCACAGGTGCGGGGTGAGCAGTTCTTC. Translated: CASGPQVRGEQFF.

The chain couples TRBV9 to TRBJ2-7; 7 bases agree with TRBD2. The V gene's germline CDR1 is SGDLS and CDR2 YYNGEE. After removal of 4 bases from V and 5 bases from J, the junction contained 6 bases not matched to a gene. This CDR3 is 13 amino acids long. The CDR3, as DNA: TGTGCCAGCAGCATGGACCGGGGGGACGAGCAGTACTTC. This gives the protein CASSMDRGDEQYF.

This clone was found many times. The CDR3 region has the DNA TGTGCCAGCAGCTTAGGACGGCAGGGGGAAAACATTCAGTACTTC. Its protein product is CASSLGRQGENIQYF. The rearrangement links TRBV7-9 to TRBJ2-4; 7 bases agree with TRBD1. CDR1 is SEHNR, CDR2 FQNEAQ, per germline (reference sequence). The CDR3 consists of 15 residues. V dropped 1 base and J dropped 5; count of bases not matched to a gene: 5.

This chain connects TRBV11-2 to TRBJ1-6; 7 bases line up with TRBD1. Losses at the gene ends were 5 bases for V and 6 bases for J; bases not matched to a gene: 10. The V gene's germline CDR1 is SGHAT and CDR2 FQNNGV. This CDR3 has 16 amino acids. As DNA, the CDR3 is TGTGCCAGCAGCCCCCGGGACAGCGAAGCTAATTCACCCCTCCACTTT. It specifies CASSPRDSEANSPLHF.